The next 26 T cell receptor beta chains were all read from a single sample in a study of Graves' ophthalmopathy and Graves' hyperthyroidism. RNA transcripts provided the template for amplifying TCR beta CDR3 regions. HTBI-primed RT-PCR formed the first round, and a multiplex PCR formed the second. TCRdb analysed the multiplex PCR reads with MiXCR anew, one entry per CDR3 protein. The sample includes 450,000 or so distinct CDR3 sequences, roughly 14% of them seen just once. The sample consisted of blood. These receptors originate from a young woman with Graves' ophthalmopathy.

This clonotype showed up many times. The CDR3 reads CASSLQGGYEQYF. The CDR3 bases are TGTGCCAGCAGTCTTCAAGGGGGTTACGAGCAGTACTTC. This chain connects TRBV27 to TRBJ2-7, with D possibly being TRBD1 (6 bases). The length of the CDR3 is 13 residues. Trimming took 5 bases from V and 4 from J, leaving 12 bases between them. Germline V gene data show CDR1 as MNHEY and CDR2 as SMNVEV (reference sequence).

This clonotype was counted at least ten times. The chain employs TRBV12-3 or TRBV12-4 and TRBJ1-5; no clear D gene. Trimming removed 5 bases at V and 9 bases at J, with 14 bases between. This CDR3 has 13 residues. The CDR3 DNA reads TGTGCCAGCAGTCGATCGGCGCTGGGGCCCCAGCATTTT. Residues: CASSRSALGPQHF.

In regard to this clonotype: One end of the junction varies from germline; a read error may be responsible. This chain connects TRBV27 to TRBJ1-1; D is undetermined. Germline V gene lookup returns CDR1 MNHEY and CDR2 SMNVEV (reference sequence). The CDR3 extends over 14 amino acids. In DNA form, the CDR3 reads TGTGCCAGCAGCTCGGGCCTCGATACCACTGAAGCTGTCTTT. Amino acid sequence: CASSSGLDTTEAVF.

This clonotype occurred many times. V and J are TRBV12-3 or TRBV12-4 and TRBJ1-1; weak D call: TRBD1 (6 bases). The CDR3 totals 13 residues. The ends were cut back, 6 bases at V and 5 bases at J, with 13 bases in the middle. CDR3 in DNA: TGTGCCAGCAGGACAGGTACGGGGACTGAAGCTTTCTTT. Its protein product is CASRTGTGTEAFF.

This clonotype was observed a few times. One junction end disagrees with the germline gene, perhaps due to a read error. CDR3 loop: CASTEGDPGGELCF. The DNA of the CDR3 is TGTGCCAGCACTGAAGGGGATCCAGGCGGGGAGCTGTGTTTT. The chain employs TRBV12-3 or TRBV12-4 and TRBJ2-2; TRBD2 is a possible D gene (6 bases). The CDR3 runs 14 residues.

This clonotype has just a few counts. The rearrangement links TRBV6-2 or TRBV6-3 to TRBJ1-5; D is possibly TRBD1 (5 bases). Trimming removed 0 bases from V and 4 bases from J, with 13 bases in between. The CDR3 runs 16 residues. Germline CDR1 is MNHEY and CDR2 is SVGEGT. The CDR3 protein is CASSYSGLRPNQPQHF. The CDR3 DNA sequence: TGTGCCAGCAGTTACTCGGGACTGAGGCCGAATCAGCCCCAGCATTTT.

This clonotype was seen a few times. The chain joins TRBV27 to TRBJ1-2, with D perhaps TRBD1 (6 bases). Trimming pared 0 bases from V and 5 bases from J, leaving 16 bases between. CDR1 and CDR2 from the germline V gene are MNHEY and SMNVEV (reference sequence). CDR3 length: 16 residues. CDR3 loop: CASSLSPGTPLYGYTF. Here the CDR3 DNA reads TGTGCCAGCAGTTTATCTCCCGGGACACCCCTGTATGGCTACACCTTC.

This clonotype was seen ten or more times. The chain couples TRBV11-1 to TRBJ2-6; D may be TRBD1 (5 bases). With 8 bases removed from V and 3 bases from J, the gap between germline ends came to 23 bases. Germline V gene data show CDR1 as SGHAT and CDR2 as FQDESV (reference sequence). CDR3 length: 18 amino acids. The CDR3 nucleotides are TGTGCCAGCCTACACCCAGGGTTGCTAGGAGTTGGGGCCAACGTCCTGACTTTC. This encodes CASLHPGLLGVGANVLTF.

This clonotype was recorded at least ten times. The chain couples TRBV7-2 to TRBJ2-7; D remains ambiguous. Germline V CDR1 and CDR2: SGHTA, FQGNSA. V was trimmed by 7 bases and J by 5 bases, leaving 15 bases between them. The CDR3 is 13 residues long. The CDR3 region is CASTTHQVNEQYF. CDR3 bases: TGTGCCAGCACCACACATCAGGTCAACGAGCAGTACTTC. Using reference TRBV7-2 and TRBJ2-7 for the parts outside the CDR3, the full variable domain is GAGVSQSPSNKVTEKGKDVELRCDPISGHTALYWYRQSLGQGLEFLIYFQGNSAPDKSGLPSDRFSAERTGGSVSTLTIQRTQQEDSAVYLCASTTHQVNEQYFGPGTRLTVT.

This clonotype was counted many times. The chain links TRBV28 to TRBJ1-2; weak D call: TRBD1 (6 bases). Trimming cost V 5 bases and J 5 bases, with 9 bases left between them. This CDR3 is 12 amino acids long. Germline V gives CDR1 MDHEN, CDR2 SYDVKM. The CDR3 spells CASSQGGYGYTF. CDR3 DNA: TGTGCCAGCAGTCAAGGGGGGTATGGCTACACCTTC.

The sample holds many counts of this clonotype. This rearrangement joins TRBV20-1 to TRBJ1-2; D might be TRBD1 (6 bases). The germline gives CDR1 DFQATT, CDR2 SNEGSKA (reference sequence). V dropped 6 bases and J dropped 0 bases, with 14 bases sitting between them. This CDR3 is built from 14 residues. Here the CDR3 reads CSARRGGTNYGYTF. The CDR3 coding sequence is TGCAGTGCACGGAGGGGGGGAACTAACTATGGCTACACCTTC.

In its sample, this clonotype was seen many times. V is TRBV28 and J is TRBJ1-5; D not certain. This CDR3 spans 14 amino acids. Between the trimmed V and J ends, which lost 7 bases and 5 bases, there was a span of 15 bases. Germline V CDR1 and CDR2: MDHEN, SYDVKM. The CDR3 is CASTPPQKYQPQHF. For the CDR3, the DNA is TGTGCCAGCACCCCCCCCCAGAAATATCAGCCCCAGCATTTT.

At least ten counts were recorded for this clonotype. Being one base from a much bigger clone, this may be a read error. CDR3 amino acids: CASSVGQSSSYEQCF. CDR3 bases: TGTGCCAGCAGCGTAGGGCAGTCGAGCTCCTACGAGCAGTGCTTC. The chain combines TRBV9 with TRBJ2-7; the D is unclear. Germline V gives CDR1 SGDLS, CDR2 YYNGEE. This CDR3 comprises 15 residues.

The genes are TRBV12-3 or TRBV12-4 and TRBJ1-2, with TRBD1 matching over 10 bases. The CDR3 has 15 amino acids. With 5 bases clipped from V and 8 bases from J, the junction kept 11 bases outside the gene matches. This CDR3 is CASSPGTGESEGYTF. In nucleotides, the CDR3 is TGTGCCAGCAGTCCAGGGACAGGGGAGTCGGAGGGCTACACCTTC.

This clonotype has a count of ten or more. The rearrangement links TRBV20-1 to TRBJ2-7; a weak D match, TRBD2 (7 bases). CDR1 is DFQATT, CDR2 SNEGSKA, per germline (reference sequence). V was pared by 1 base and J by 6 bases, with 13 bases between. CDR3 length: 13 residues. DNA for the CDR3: TGCAGTGCTAGAGGCGCGGGGGCGCCCGAGCAGTACTTC. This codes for CSARGAGAPEQYF.

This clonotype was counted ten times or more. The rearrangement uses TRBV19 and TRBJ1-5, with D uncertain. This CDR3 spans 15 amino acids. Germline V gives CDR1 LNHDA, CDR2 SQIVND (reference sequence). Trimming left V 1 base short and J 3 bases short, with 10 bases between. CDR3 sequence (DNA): TGTGCCAGTAGTATAGTATCGGCCCCCAATCAGCCCCAGCATTTT. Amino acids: CASSIVSAPNQPQHF.

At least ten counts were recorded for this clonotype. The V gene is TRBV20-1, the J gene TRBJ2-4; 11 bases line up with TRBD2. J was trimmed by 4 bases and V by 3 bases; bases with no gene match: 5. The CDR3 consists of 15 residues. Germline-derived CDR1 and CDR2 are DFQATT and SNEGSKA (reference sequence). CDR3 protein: CSARNGLAGKNIQYF. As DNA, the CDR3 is TGCAGTGCTAGGAACGGACTAGCGGGTAAAAACATTCAGTACTTC.

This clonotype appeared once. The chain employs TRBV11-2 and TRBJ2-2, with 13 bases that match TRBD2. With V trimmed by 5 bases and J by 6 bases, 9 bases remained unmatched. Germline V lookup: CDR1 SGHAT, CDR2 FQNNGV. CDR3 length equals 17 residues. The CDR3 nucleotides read TGTGCCAGCAGCCCGTGGACTAGCGGGAGACGGCCCGGGGAGCTGTTTTTT. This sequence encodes CASSPWTSGRRPGELFF.

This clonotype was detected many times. CDR3 protein: CASSITRRAGVDTGELFF. CDR3 DNA sequence: TGTGCCAGTAGTATAACCCGCCGGGCGGGAGTCGACACCGGGGAGCTGTTTTTT. The V gene is TRBV19, the J gene TRBJ2-2, with TRBD2 identical over 7 bases. The CDR3 is 18 residues long. The germline V gene has CDR1 LNHDA and CDR2 SQIVND (reference sequence). V was pared by 2 bases and J by 3 bases, with 12 bases of the junction left unmatched.

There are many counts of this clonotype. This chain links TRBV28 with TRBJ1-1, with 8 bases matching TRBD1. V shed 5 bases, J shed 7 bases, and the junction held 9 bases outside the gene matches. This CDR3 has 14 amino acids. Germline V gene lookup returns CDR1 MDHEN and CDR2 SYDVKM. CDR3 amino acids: CASSPTDRGGEAFF. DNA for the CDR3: TGTGCCAGCAGTCCAACAGACAGGGGCGGTGAAGCTTTCTTT.

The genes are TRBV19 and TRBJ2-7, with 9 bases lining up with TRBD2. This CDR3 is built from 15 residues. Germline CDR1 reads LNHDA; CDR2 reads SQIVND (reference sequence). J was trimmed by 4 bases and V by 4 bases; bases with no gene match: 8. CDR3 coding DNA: TGTGCCAGTAGTAGGAGAGTAGCGGGGGTTTACGAGCAGTACTTC. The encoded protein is CASSRRVAGVYEQYF. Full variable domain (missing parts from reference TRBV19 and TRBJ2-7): DGGITQSPKYLFRKEGQNVTLSCEQNLNHDAMYWYRQDPGQGLRLIYYSQIVNDFQKGDIAEGYSVSREKKESFPLTVTSAQKNPTAFYLCASSRRVAGVYEQYFGPGTRLTVT.

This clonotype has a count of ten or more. DNA of the CDR3: TGTGCCTGGGGACAGGGAATGAACACTGAAGCTTTCTTT. Protein product: CAWGQGMNTEAFF. The chain employs TRBV30 and TRBJ1-1; 8 bases map to TRBD1. Losses at the gene ends were 5 bases for V and 0 bases for J; bases not matched to a gene: 2. The CDR3 covers 13 residues. Per germline, CDR1 GTSNPN and CDR2 SVGIG (reference sequence).

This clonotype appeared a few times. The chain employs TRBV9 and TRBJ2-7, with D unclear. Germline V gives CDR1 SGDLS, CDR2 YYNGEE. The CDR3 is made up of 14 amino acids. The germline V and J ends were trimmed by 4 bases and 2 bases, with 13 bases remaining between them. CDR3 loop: CASSPSTAAYEQYF. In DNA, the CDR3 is TGTGCCAGCAGCCCTTCAACAGCCGCCTACGAGCAGTACTTC.

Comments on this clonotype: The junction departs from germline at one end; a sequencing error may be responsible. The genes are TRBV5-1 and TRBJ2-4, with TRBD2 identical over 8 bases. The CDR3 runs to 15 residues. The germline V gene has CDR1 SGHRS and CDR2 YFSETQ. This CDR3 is CASSLDGGAKDIKYF. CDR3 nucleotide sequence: TGCGCCAGCAGCTTGGACGGGGGGGCCAAAGACATTAAGTACTTC. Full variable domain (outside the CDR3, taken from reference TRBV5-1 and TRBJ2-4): KAGVTQTPRYLIKTRGQQVTLSCSPISGHRSVSWYQQTPGQGLQFLFEYFSETQRNKGNFPGRFSGRQFSNSRSEMNVSTLELGDSALYLCASSLDGGAKDIKYFGAGTRLSVL.

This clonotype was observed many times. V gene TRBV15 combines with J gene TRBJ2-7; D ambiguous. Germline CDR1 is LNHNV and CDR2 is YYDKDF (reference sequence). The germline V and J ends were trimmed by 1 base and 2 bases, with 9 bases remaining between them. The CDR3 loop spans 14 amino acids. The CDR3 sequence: CATSRAQAAYEQYF. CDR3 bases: TGTGCCACCAGCAGAGCCCAGGCAGCCTACGAGCAGTACTTC.

The CDR3 spells CASSSPGQYSNQPQHF. The CDR3 DNA reads TGTGCCAGCAGTTCGCCGGGACAGTATAGCAATCAGCCCCAGCATTTT. This rearrangement joins TRBV12-3 or TRBV12-4 to TRBJ1-5; 7 nucleotides line up with TRBD1. The CDR3 has 16 amino acids. V dropped 4 bases and J dropped 0; count of bases not matched to a gene: 6.